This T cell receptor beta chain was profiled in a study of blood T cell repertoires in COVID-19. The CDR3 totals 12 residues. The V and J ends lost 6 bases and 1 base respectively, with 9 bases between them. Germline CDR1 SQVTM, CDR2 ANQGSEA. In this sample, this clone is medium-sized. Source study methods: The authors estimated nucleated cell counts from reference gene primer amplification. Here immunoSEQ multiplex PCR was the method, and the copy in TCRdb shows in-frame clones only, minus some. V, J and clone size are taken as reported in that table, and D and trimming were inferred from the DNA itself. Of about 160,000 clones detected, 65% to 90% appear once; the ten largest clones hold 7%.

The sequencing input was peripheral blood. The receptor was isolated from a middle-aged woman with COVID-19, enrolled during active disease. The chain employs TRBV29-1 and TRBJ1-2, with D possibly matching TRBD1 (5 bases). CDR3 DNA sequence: TGCAGCGTCCTGACAGATAACTATGGCTACACCTTC. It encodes CSVLTDNYGYTF.